The clone carrying this T cell receptor beta chain was recorded a few times. Stated treatment: randomized to nivolumab then ipilimumab (arm A) or the reverse (arm B). PBMC sorting kept live CD3+CD8+ cells without CD19 or CD56. The data originate from a study of sequential checkpoint blockade in melanoma. Data came from immunoSEQ multiplex PCR; TCRdb stores just in-frame clones and leaves some out. The sample consists of more than 9,000 clones, 60% to 85% of them appearing once. V was clipped by 1 base and J by 1 base, with 12 bases between them. The CDR3 has 15 amino acids. Germline V gives CDR1 SGHNT, CDR2 YYREEE (reference sequence).

Specimen: CD8+ T cells sorted from blood (inferred from file names), collected from a patient given nivolumab and ipilimumab in sequence. The receptor comes from a human donor with melanoma. V and J are TRBV5-4 and TRBJ2-7, with D possibly being TRBD1 (5 bases). The CDR3 region is CASSLFAGPSYEQYF. Here the CDR3 DNA reads TGTGCCAGCAGCTTGTTCGCAGGGCCTTCCTACGAGCAGTACTTC.